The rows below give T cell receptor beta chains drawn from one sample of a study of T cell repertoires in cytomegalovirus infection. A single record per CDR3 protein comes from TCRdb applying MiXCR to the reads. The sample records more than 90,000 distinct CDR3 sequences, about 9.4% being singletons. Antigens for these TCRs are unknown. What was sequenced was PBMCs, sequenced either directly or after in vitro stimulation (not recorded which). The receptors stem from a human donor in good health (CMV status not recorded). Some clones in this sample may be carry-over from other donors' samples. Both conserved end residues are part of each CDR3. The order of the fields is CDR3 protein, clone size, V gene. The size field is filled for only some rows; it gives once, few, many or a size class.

CDR3 protein: CASSLDRGGVHNEQFF; clone size: few; V gene: TRBV12-3/TRBV12-4
CDR3 protein: CASSTDHNEQFF; clone size: many; V gene: TRBV5-4
CDR3 protein: CASPQAGAGETQYF; clone size: many; V gene: TRBV7-3
CDR3 protein: CASSPGSVVPGELFF; clone size: many; V gene: TRBV28
CDR3 protein: CASSSQGGDYEQYF; clone size: few; V gene: TRBV7-2
CDR3 protein: CASSLESGYYGYTF; clone size: many; V gene: TRBV7-2
CDR3 protein: CASSPYVGELFF; clone size: few; V gene: TRBV19
CDR3 protein: CASSSNRGIAKNIQYF; clone size: few; V gene: TRBV19
CDR3 protein: CASSPRRGLFF; clone size: few; V gene: TRBV11-2
CDR3 protein: CASVAGGLYNEQFF; clone size: -; V gene: TRBV19
CDR3 protein: CASSYLAGMETQYF; clone size: many; V gene: TRBV7-2
CDR3 protein: CASSQVLAGTGVQETQYF; clone size: many; V gene: TRBV4-1
CDR3 protein: CASSLAGGLETQYF; clone size: many; V gene: TRBV12-3/TRBV12-4
CDR3 protein: CASSSLAGGQDEQYF; clone size: few; V gene: TRBV12-3/TRBV12-4
CDR3 protein: CASSLGTSATLGNEQFF; clone size: few; V gene: TRBV27
CDR3 protein: CASSSSQGWHEQYF; clone size: many; V gene: TRBV7-9
CDR3 protein: CASSLISGHLPTGYTF; clone size: many; V gene: TRBV7-2
CDR3 protein: CASSPLRGRGLNEQFF; clone size: many; V gene: TRBV11-2
CDR3 protein: CASSDGINEQFF; clone size: many; V gene: TRBV28
CDR3 protein: CASSYYNNEKLFF; clone size: -; V gene: TRBV5-4
CDR3 protein: CASSFTGVGTEAFF; clone size: few; V gene: TRBV6-5
CDR3 protein: CASSPTGEGRAEAFF; clone size: -; V gene: TRBV5-1
CDR3 protein: CASSLAQERREKLFF; clone size: many; V gene: TRBV7-2
CDR3 protein: CASSPIGRPKETQYF; clone size: few; V gene: TRBV5-1
CDR3 protein: CASSLWTEAFF; clone size: large; V gene: TRBV6-2/TRBV6-3
CDR3 protein: CASSLGPMDGGQPQHF; clone size: many; V gene: TRBV7-9
CDR3 protein: CSVERVGGDTQYF; clone size: few; V gene: TRBV29-1
CDR3 protein: CASSQSRERGAGKLFF; clone size: many; V gene: TRBV23-1
CDR3 protein: CASSLSLGRGPYNEQFF; clone size: few; V gene: TRBV27
CDR3 protein: CASSTGFNQPQHF; clone size: few; V gene: TRBV19
CDR3 protein: CASSLFGDQAFF; clone size: many; V gene: TRBV12-3/TRBV12-4
CDR3 protein: CASSSSQGAQEKLFF; clone size: -; V gene: TRBV11-2
CDR3 protein: CASSHLGGPGYGYTF; clone size: many; V gene: TRBV7-2
CDR3 protein: CASSYPYMENEQFF; clone size: -; V gene: TRBV6-2/TRBV6-3
CDR3 protein: CASSQVRRSGRSYEQYF; clone size: few; V gene: TRBV4-1
CDR3 protein: CASSGGARTSLVEQYF; clone size: few; V gene: TRBV12-3/TRBV12-4
CDR3 protein: CASSWTESYEQYF; clone size: -; V gene: TRBV28
CDR3 protein: CSALGQNSPLHF; clone size: -; V gene: TRBV20-1
CDR3 protein: CASSTGGEETQYF; clone size: -; V gene: TRBV6-2/TRBV6-3
CDR3 protein: CASSLGTPSSYKEPFF; clone size: -; V gene: TRBV7-2
CDR3 protein: CASSYPAGAADTQYF; clone size: -; V gene: TRBV6-2/TRBV6-3
CDR3 protein: CASSVGPQETQYF; clone size: medium-sized; V gene: TRBV7-2
CDR3 protein: CSAALTIRNEQFF; clone size: many; V gene: TRBV29-1
CDR3 protein: CASSDPGDQPQHF; clone size: -; V gene: TRBV28
CDR3 protein: CASSRDFGLGETQYF; clone size: few; V gene: TRBV5-5